These 21 T cell receptor beta chains were all obtained from the same sample, sequenced in a study of blood T cell repertoires in COVID-19. This table comes from immunoSEQ multiplex PCR, and its TCRdb copy is limited to in-frame clones, with some not included. Here the sample spans approximately 210,000 clones, around 85% being singletons. The sample comprised peripheral blood. The origin of the receptors is a woman between 70 and 85 years old with acute or convalescent COVID-19.

The chain combines TRBV6-2 or TRBV6-3 with TRBJ2-5, with D perhaps TRBD1 (6 bases). The V and J ends lost 2 bases and 7 bases respectively, with 14 bases between them. CDR3 length: 14 residues. The germline V gene has CDR1 MNHEY and CDR2 SVGEGT. The CDR3 sequence: CASSYSWGQVTQYF. The CDR3 DNA reads as TGTGCCAGCAGTTACAGTTGGGGGCAGGTGACCCAGTACTTC.

The gene calls are TRBV7-2 and TRBJ2-1; the match to TRBD2 covers 12 bases. The germline gives CDR1 SGHTA, CDR2 FQGNSA. V shed 3 bases and J 9 bases; nucleotides not matched to a gene: 6. The CDR3 is 15 amino acids. For the CDR3, the DNA is TGTGCCAGCAGCTTGACTAGCGGGAGTTTTGGTGAGCAGTTCTTC. This codes for CASSLTSGSFGEQFF.

V usage is TRBV7-2 and J usage is TRBJ2-7; maybe TRBD1 (5 bases). Germline V gives CDR1 SGHTA, CDR2 FQGNSA. The V end was cut by 5 bases, the J end by 2 bases, with 13 bases between. This CDR3 has 14 amino acids. The CDR3 coding sequence is TGTGCCAGCAGCCAGGACATACGTACCTACGAGCAGTACTTC. Translated, it gives CASSQDIRTYEQYF.

The V and J genes are TRBV6-1 and TRBJ1-5, with D possibly TRBD1 on 6 matching bases. Trimming took 0 bases from V and 2 from J, leaving 14 bases between them. Germline V lookup: CDR1 MNHNS, CDR2 SASEGT. The CDR3 is made up of 17 amino acids. CDR3 sequence: CASSEAGGAGGNQPQHF. The CDR3, as DNA: TGTGCCAGCAGTGAAGCTGGGGGCGCCGGTGGCAATCAGCCCCAGCATTTT.

This clone was observed a single time. V gene TRBV2 combines with J gene TRBJ1-5; D may be TRBD1 (5 bases). CDR1 and CDR2 from the germline V gene are SNHLY and FYNNEI. Trimming took off 4 bases at V and 6 bases at J, with 13 bases between the two ends. The CDR3 consists of 14 residues. The CDR3 DNA follows: TGTGCCAGCAGTGCTGGGGGGTCCACTCAGCCCCAGCATTTT. Residues: CASSAGGSTQPQHF.

In its sample, this clone was seen once. The chain is built from TRBV7-9 and TRBJ2-5, with TRBD2 as a possible D gene (7 bases). Trimming stripped 3 bases from V and 4 bases from J, with 15 bases between. The germline CDR1 and CDR2 sequences are SEHNR and FQNEAQ (reference sequence). The CDR3 totals 15 residues. CDR3 in amino acids: CASSFPFGGRETQYF. In DNA, the CDR3 is TGTGCCAGCAGCTTTCCTTTCGGGGGGCGAGAGACCCAGTACTTC.

The V and J genes are TRBV2 and TRBJ1-4; the D is unclear. This CDR3 comprises 12 residues. Germline assignment: CDR1 SNHLY and CDR2 FYNNEI. Between the trimmed V and J ends, which lost 3 bases and 4 bases, there was a span of 3 bases. CDR3 residues: CASSDSNEKLFF. CDR3 bases: TGTGCCAGCAGTGACAGTAATGAAAAACTGTTTTTT.

The rearrangement links TRBV6-1 to TRBJ1-5, with TRBD1 identical over 7 bases. Germline trimming cut 1 base from V and 0 bases from J; bases unmatched to any gene: 9. The germline V gene has CDR1 MNHNS and CDR2 SASEGT. This CDR3 has 18 amino acids. CDR3 loop: CASSEERRGQYSNQPQHF. CDR3 DNA sequence: TGTGCCAGCAGTGAAGAGAGAAGGGGGCAGTATAGCAATCAGCCCCAGCATTTT.

V usage is TRBV7-8 and J usage is TRBJ2-5, with TRBD2 as a possible D gene (5 bases). Looked up from germline, CDR1 is SGHVS and CDR2 is FQNEAQ. V was shortened by 2 bases and J by 7 bases, with 14 bases between the two germline ends. CDR3 size: 14 residues. The CDR3 DNA reads as TGTGCCAGCAGCTTAAGCGGTGACTATGGGACCCAGTACTTC. Its translation is CASSLSGDYGTQYF.

J is TRBJ2-5 and V is TRBV2; 11 positions agree with TRBD2. J lost 2 bases, V lost 7 bases, and 6 bases had no gene match. Germline V lookup: CDR1 SNHLY, CDR2 FYNNEI. The CDR3 contains 15 residues. The CDR3 sequence: CASTRTSGSQETQYF. CDR3 sequence (DNA): TGTGCCAGCACCAGAACTAGCGGGAGTCAAGAGACCCAGTACTTC.

This CDR3 reads CASSLAAGGFFNEQFF. DNA for the CDR3: TGCGCCAGCAGCTTGGCGGCGGGGGGGTTTTTTAATGAGCAGTTCTTC. The chain has TRBV5-1 and TRBJ2-1, with 9 bases that match TRBD2. J lost 7 bases, V lost 0 bases, and 8 bases had no gene match. CDR3 length: 16 residues. Germline values: CDR1 SGHRS, CDR2 YFSETQ.

CDR3 DNA sequence: TGTGCCAGCAGTCGAACAGGGGCTAACTATGGCTACACCTTC. Translated: CASSRTGANYGYTF. The J gene is TRBJ1-2, the V gene TRBV6-2 or TRBV6-3; 7 bases agree with TRBD1. The CDR3 is made up of 14 amino acids. CDR1 and CDR2 from the germline V gene are MNHEY and SVGEGT. Trimming took 5 bases from V and 0 from J; bases not matched to a gene: 3.

V usage is TRBV14 and J usage is TRBJ2-3; TRBD1 aligns across 7 bases. The CDR3 length is 15 residues. The V segment lost 4 bases and the J segment 1 base; nucleotides outside the gene matches: 5. CDR1 and CDR2 from the germline V gene are SGHDN and FVKESK. The CDR3 here is CASSPYTGGTDTQYF. The CDR3, as DNA: TGTGCCAGCAGCCCGTATACAGGGGGCACAGATACGCAGTATTTT.

This clone has more than one count but fewer than ten. The V gene is TRBV28, the J gene TRBJ1-5, with D perhaps TRBD1 (6 bases). Germline loops: CDR1 MDHEN, CDR2 SYDVKM. The CDR3 is 19 residues long. Trimming cost V 5 bases and J 8 bases, with 31 bases left between them. The CDR3 coding sequence is TGTGCCAGCAGTCTGGGGACAAGCAATCATCGCTCATTTGTTGAGCCCCAGCATTTT. This translates into CASSLGTSNHRSFVEPQHF.

This clone has just one count. This chain links TRBV5-1 with TRBJ1-2; D is perhaps TRBD1 (6 bases). The CDR3 has 15 residues. Germline loops: CDR1 SGHRS, CDR2 YFSETQ. V was clipped by 0 bases and J by 6 bases, with 15 bases between them. This chain's CDR3 is CASSLGTALRNGYTF. The DNA of the CDR3 is TGCGCCAGCAGCTTGGGGACAGCATTGAGGAATGGCTACACCTTC.

This rearrangement joins TRBV6-6 to TRBJ2-2, with TRBD2 matching 8 bases. The CDR3 length is 16 residues. Germline V gives CDR1 MNHNY, CDR2 SVGAGI (reference sequence). Germline trimming cut 5 bases from V and 7 bases from J; bases unmatched to any gene: 12. The CDR3 nucleotides read TGTGCCAGCAGTCCCTTCGGGAGGGCTGGAGGCGGGGAGCTGTTTTTT. It translates to CASSPFGRAGGGELFF.

This clone has only a few counts. The chain recombines TRBV7-9 with TRBJ2-3; 8 nucleotides agree with TRBD1. The CDR3 contains 15 residues. J was trimmed by 1 base and V by 5 bases; bases with no gene match: 5. Germline V gene lookup returns CDR1 SEHNR and CDR2 FQNEAQ (reference sequence). The CDR3 loop reads CASSVETGGTDTQYF. The CDR3 DNA is TGTGCCAGCAGCGTAGAGACAGGGGGCACAGATACGCAGTATTTT. Full variable domain (missing parts from reference TRBV7-9 and TRBJ2-3): DTGVSQNPRHKITKRGQNVTFRCDPISEHNRLYWYRQTLGQGPEFLTYFQNEAQLEKSRLLSDRFSAERPKGSFSTLEIQRTEQGDSAMYLCASSVETGGTDTQYFGPGTRLTVL.

The J gene is TRBJ2-7, the V gene TRBV11-2; 7 positions agree with TRBD1. CDR1 is SGHAT and CDR2 is FQNNGV in the germline V gene. Losses at the gene ends were 4 bases for V and 4 bases for J; bases not matched to a gene: 4. The CDR3 extends over 13 amino acids. As DNA, the CDR3 is TGTGCCAGCAGCTCGGGACAGTGGTACGAGCAGTACTTC. This gives the protein CASSSGQWYEQYF.

The chain links TRBV15 to TRBJ1-4, with D uncertain. This CDR3 contains 13 residues. Trimming removed 3 bases from V and 6 bases from J, with 8 bases in between. Germline CDR1 and CDR2: LNHNV and YYDKDF (reference sequence). The CDR3, as DNA: TGTGCCACCAGCAGGGGAGTAGATGAAAAACTGTTTTTT. Protein product: CATSRGVDEKLFF.

The DNA for the CDR3 is TGTGCCAGCAGCCAAGCCACAGGCCACACTGAAGCTTTCTTT. Translation gives CASSQATGHTEAFF. J is TRBJ1-1 and V is TRBV3-1 (or the pseudogene TRBV3-2); possible D gene TRBD1, 5 bases. The V end lost 1 base, the J end lost 3 bases, and 9 bases lay between the germline ends. CDR3 length equals 14 residues. The V gene's germline CDR1 is LGHDT and CDR2 YNNKEL (reference sequence).

This clone was detected only a few times. V is TRBV10-1 and J is TRBJ1-1; D is undetermined. The CDR3 covers 13 residues. The germline gives CDR1 WNHNN, CDR2 SYGVQD (reference sequence). V lost 4 bases and J 5 bases, leaving 11 bases between the germline ends. CDR3 sequence: CASSAPGETEAFF. The CDR3 region has the DNA TGCGCCAGCAGTGCCCCGGGAGAGACTGAAGCTTTCTTT.